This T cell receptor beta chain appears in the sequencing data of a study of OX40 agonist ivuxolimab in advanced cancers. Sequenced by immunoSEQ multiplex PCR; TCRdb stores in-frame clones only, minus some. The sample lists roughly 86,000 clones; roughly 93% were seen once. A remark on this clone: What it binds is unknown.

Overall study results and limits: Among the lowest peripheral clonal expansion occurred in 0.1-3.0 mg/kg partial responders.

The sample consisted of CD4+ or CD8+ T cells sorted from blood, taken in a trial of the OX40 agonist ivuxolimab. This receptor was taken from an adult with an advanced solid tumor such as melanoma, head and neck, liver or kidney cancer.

The CDR3 DNA reads as TGTGCCAGCAGCTTCGCAGGTGGGGCCAACGTCCTGACTTTC. Its protein product is CASSFAGGANVLTF. The chain recombines TRBV7-9 with TRBJ2-6; the D is unclear. The CDR3 spans 14 residues. Germline CDR1 reads SEHNR; CDR2 reads FQNEAQ (reference sequence). The germline V and J ends were trimmed by 3 bases and 3 bases, with 6 bases remaining between them.